Listed here are 23 T cell receptor beta chains from one sample, sequenced in a study of cytomegalovirus exposure and HLA in healthy donors. Primers: 60 Vbeta forward and 13 Jbeta reverse. The data were produced by immunoSEQ multiplex PCR, yet TCRdb's version contains in-frame clones alone and is incomplete. Among 90,000 to 140,000 clones listed, around 75% were seen once. Input material: PBMCs. The receptors originated from a man aged 30 to 39 in good health and CMV-seropositive.

V gene TRBV2 combines with J gene TRBJ1-6, with D hard to call. In germline, CDR1 is SNHLY, CDR2 FYNNEI. Trimming cost V 6 bases and J 10 bases, with 19 bases left between them. The CDR3 runs 15 residues. For the CDR3, the DNA is TGTGCCAGCAGGACGGGGTCGGGGTTCGACTCACCCCTCCACTTT. Encoded protein: CASRTGSGFDSPLHF.

This clone appeared once. The genes are TRBV2 and TRBJ1-2, with TRBD1 matching 8 bases. With 6 bases clipped from V and 8 bases from J, the junction kept 5 bases outside the gene matches. Germline V CDR1 and CDR2: SNHLY, FYNNEI. This CDR3 comprises 12 residues. DNA of the CDR3: TGTGCCAGCAGCAGTCAGGGGGCCGGCTACACCTTC. It yields the protein CASSSQGAGYTF.

This clone was observed once. The CDR3 sequence: CASSSRGLTDTQYF. The CDR3 DNA follows: TGTGCCAGCAGTTCGAGGGGACTCACAGATACGCAGTATTTT. The chain combines TRBV2 with TRBJ2-3; D is perhaps TRBD2 (6 bases). Looked up from germline, CDR1 is SNHLY and CDR2 is FYNNEI. Trimming cost V 5 bases and J 2 bases, with 11 bases left between them. The CDR3 is made up of 14 amino acids.

The rearrangement joins TRBV6-4 to TRBJ2-7; D uncertain. V was trimmed by 7 bases and J by 4 bases, leaving 11 bases between them. This CDR3 comprises 12 residues. The V gene's germline CDR1 is MRHNA and CDR2 SNTAGT. The CDR3 loop reads CASTHAAYEQYF. The DNA for the CDR3 is TGTGCCAGCACACACGCTGCTTACGAGCAGTACTTC.

V gene TRBV15 combines with J gene TRBJ2-1; TRBD2 matches at 9 bases. Germline-derived CDR1 and CDR2 are LNHNV and YYDKDF (reference sequence). The CDR3 sequence is 16 residues long. Losses at the gene ends were 0 bases for V and 10 bases for J; bases not matched to a gene: 10. In DNA form, the CDR3 reads TGTGCCACCAGCAGAGATCCGGGACTAGCCGAACAAGAGCAGTTCTTC. Its translation is CATSRDPGLAEQEQFF. Full variable domain (rest looked up from reference TRBV15 and TRBJ2-1): DAMVIQNPRYQVTQFGKPVTLSCSQTLNHNVMYWYQQKSSQAPKLLFHYYDKDFNNEADTPDNFQSRRPNTSFCFLDIRSPGLGDTAMYLCATSRDPGLAEQEQFFGPGTRLTVL.

The V and J genes are TRBV5-8 and TRBJ1-1; a weak D match, TRBD1 (6 bases). Trimming removed 0 bases at V and 4 bases at J, with 7 bases between. Germline CDR1 and CDR2: SGHTS and YDEGEE. The CDR3 has 13 amino acids. CDR3 protein: CASSLEGGTEAFF. Here the CDR3 DNA reads TGTGCCAGCAGCTTGGAAGGGGGCACTGAAGCTTTCTTT.

The V call is TRBV6-6, the J call TRBJ1-4, with 8 bases matching TRBD1. The CDR3 runs to 16 residues. Losses at the gene ends were 5 bases for V and 2 bases for J; bases not matched to a gene: 7. In germline, CDR1 is MNHNY, CDR2 SVGAGI (reference sequence). This CDR3 reads CASSRQGIGTNEKLFF. In nucleotides, the CDR3 is TGTGCCAGCAGTAGACAGGGGATAGGGACTAATGAAAAACTGTTTTTT.

J is TRBJ2-3 and V is TRBV5-6, with 16 bases lining up with TRBD2. The CDR3 totals 18 residues. The V and J ends lost 4 bases and 5 bases, in that order; junction bases with no gene match: 10. Germline CDR1 reads SGHDT; CDR2 reads YYEEEE. The CDR3 loop reads CASSTLPGLAGGRDTQYF. CDR3 coding DNA: TGTGCCAGCAGCACCTTACCGGGACTAGCGGGGGGGAGAGATACGCAGTATTTT.

This sequence joins TRBV27 and TRBJ2-5; 12 bases are shared with TRBD1. The CDR3 extends over 16 amino acids. Germline lookup yields CDR1 MNHEY and CDR2 SMNVEV (reference sequence). V was clipped by 5 bases and J by 4 bases; unmatched bases: 8. The CDR3 reads CASSTGTGGFRETQYF. CDR3 DNA sequence: TGTGCCAGCAGTACCGGGACAGGGGGCTTTCGAGAGACCCAGTACTTC.

The chain joins TRBV6-5 to TRBJ2-1, with D possibly being TRBD1 (5 bases). V was shortened by 6 bases and J by 2 bases, with 11 bases between the two germline ends. CDR1 MNHEY and CDR2 SVGAGI come from the germline V gene. CDR3 size: 14 residues. This chain's CDR3 is CASRWGRTYNEQFF. CDR3 bases: TGTGCCAGCAGGTGGGGCCGAACCTACAATGAGCAGTTCTTC.

V usage is TRBV6-5 and J usage is TRBJ2-2, with D perhaps TRBD2 (6 bases). This CDR3 has 12 residues. Germline V gives CDR1 MNHEY, CDR2 SVGAGI. The germline V and J ends were trimmed by 7 bases and 8 bases, with 11 bases remaining between them. CDR3 amino acids: CASTGGEGELFF. The CDR3 DNA reads TGTGCCAGCACTGGCGGGGAAGGGGAGCTGTTTTTT.

The chain carries TRBV6-5 and TRBJ2-7, with D possibly TRBD2 on 5 matching bases. Germline assignment: CDR1 MNHEY and CDR2 SVGAGI. Trimming stripped 2 bases from V and 11 bases from J, with 10 bases between. The CDR3 spans 11 residues. DNA for the CDR3: TGTGCCAGCAGTTACCGGGCAGCGGAGTACTTC. Translation gives CASSYRAAEYF.

This sequence joins TRBV28 and TRBJ2-1; D gene unclear. The CDR3 is 12 amino acids. Germline V gene lookup returns CDR1 MDHEN and CDR2 SYDVKM. Deletions cut 5 bases from V and 4 bases from J, with 6 bases between. In DNA form, the CDR3 reads TGTGCCAGCAGTCCACAGTACAATGAGCAGTTCTTC. Protein: CASSPQYNEQFF.

This rearrangement joins TRBV30 to TRBJ2-3; 8 bases line up with TRBD2. The germline gives CDR1 GTSNPN, CDR2 SVGIG (reference sequence). This CDR3 has 14 amino acids. V was pared by 0 bases and J by 2 bases, with 1 base of the junction left unmatched. In DNA, the CDR3 is TGTGCCTGGAGTGTACTAGCGGTCACAGATACGCAGTATTTT. This encodes CAWSVLAVTDTQYF.

The chain joins TRBV12-5 to TRBJ2-7, with D maybe TRBD1 (5 bases). V lost 1 base, J lost 1 base, and 5 bases lay in between. The CDR3 runs to 13 residues. The V gene's germline CDR1 is LGHNT and CDR2 FRNRAP. The CDR3: CASGLGQSYEQYF. As DNA, the CDR3 is TGTGCTAGTGGTTTGGGACAGTCCTACGAGCAGTACTTC.

For this clone: Other nucleotide sequences from this sample produce the same CDR3. The V gene is TRBV5-7, the J gene TRBJ1-6; 9 nucleotides match TRBD1. TRBV5-7 is an ORF for which the function is uncertain. This CDR3 contains 16 residues. The J segment lost 7 bases and the V segment lost 6 bases, leaving 11 bases of the junction unmatched. The CDR3 coding sequence is TGTGCCAGCATTGGGACAGGGAAAGCCCCCAATTCACCCCTCCACTTT. Translated, it gives CASIGTGKAPNSPLHF.

DNA of the CDR3: TGTGCCAGCAGCCAAGGGTACCAGGGTTTGAACACTGAAGCTTTCTTT. Amino acid sequence: CASSQGYQGLNTEAFF. V is TRBV4-2 and J is TRBJ1-1; tentatively, D is TRBD1 (5 bases). This CDR3 comprises 16 residues. The germline V gene encodes CDR1 LGHNA and CDR2 YNFKEQ. Between the trimmed V and J ends, which lost 1 base and 0 bases, there was a span of 12 bases.

This chain uses TRBV10-3 with TRBJ2-3; TRBD2 agrees at 11 bases. Germline CDR1 and CDR2: ENHRY and SYGVKD. This CDR3 is 16 amino acids long. V shed 2 bases, J shed 6 bases, and the junction held 7 bases outside the gene matches. Here the CDR3 DNA reads TGTGCCATCAGTGAGGAAGGTAGCGGGGGGGCGGATACGCAGTATTTT. It codes for CAISEEGSGGADTQYF.

The chain employs TRBV12-5 and TRBJ1-2; D not resolved. This CDR3 is built from 13 residues. The germline V and J ends were trimmed by 4 bases and 7 bases, with 13 bases remaining between them. Germline CDR1 and CDR2: LGHNT and FRNRAP. The DNA for the CDR3 is TGTGCTAGTGGTTCAGAGGGCCGGGGTGGCTACACCTTC. Its translation is CASGSEGRGGYTF. Using reference TRBV12-5 and TRBJ1-2 for the parts outside the CDR3, the full variable domain is DARVTQTPRHKVTEMGQEVTMRCQPILGHNTVFWYRQTMMQGLELLAYFRNRAPLDDSGMPKDRFSAEMPDATLATLKIQPSEPRDSAVYFCASGSEGRGGYTFGSGTRLTVV.

The V gene is TRBV5-1, the J gene TRBJ1-6; tentative D call: TRBD1 (6 bases). Germline values: CDR1 SGHRS, CDR2 YFSETQ. V gave up 4 bases and J gave up 8 bases, with 16 bases separating them. This CDR3 is built from 15 residues. The CDR3 protein is CASSPVGGGDSPLHF. CDR3 coding DNA: TGCGCCAGCAGCCCCGTGGGTGGGGGCGATTCACCCCTCCACTTT.

The chain joins TRBV19 to TRBJ1-1; D is unclear. This CDR3 region has 13 residues. CDR1 is LNHDA and CDR2 is SQIVND in the germline V gene (reference sequence). The V gene lost 2 bases and the J gene lost 3 bases, with 7 bases spanning the gap. The CDR3 sequence is CASSIWLYTEAFF. The CDR3 bases are TGTGCCAGTAGTATATGGCTGTACACTGAAGCTTTCTTT.

This rearrangement joins TRBV7-3 to TRBJ2-1; TRBD1 might be the D (6 bases). CDR1 SGHTA and CDR2 FQGTGA come from the germline V gene. Trimming stripped 4 bases from V and 4 bases from J, with 11 bases between. The CDR3 runs to 14 residues. CDR3 residues: CASSSVQGYNEQFF. CDR3 sequence (DNA): TGTGCCAGCAGCTCAGTGCAGGGGTACAATGAGCAGTTCTTC.

The chain links TRBV7-6 to TRBJ2-3; 9 bases fit TRBD2. J lost 0 bases, V lost 2 bases, and 18 bases had no gene match. CDR1 and CDR2 (germline): SGHVS, FNYEAQ. The CDR3 is 21 amino acids. The CDR3 bases are TGTGCCAGCAGCTTACCCACGGCTAGAGCGGGGGGCCTCCCTAGCACAGATACGCAGTATTTT. It yields the protein CASSLPTARAGGLPSTDTQYF. The whole variable domain, filled in from reference TRBV7-6 and TRBJ2-3, reads GAGVSQSPRYKVTKRGQDVALRCDPISGHVSLYWYRQALGQGPEFLTYFNYEAQQDKSGLPNDRFSAERPEGSISTLTIQRTEQRDSAMYRCASSLPTARAGGLPSTDTQYFGPGTRLTVL.